The 5 T cell receptor beta chains listed next were all sequenced from one sample in a study of T cells in tuberculosis. The method was immunoSEQ multiplex PCR; TCRdb's version includes in-frame clones alone and lacks a portion of them. The sample shows about 24,000 clones, 95% to 96% of them seen only once. The specimen sequenced was PBMCs. These receptor sequences come from a donor aged 10 to 29 with latent tuberculosis or without tuberculosis infection.

The V gene is TRBV5-8, the J gene TRBJ1-4; 8 positions agree with TRBD1. Germline V CDR1 and CDR2: SGHTS, YDEGEE. V trimming: 0 bases; J trimming: 1 base; junction bases outside the gene matches: 2. The CDR3 has 16 amino acids. For the CDR3, the DNA is TGTGCCAGCAGCTTGGGGACAGGGATAACTAATGAAAAACTGTTTTTT. Residues: CASSLGTGITNEKLFF.

The CDR3 loop reads CASSFQGMGYGYTF. DNA of the CDR3: TGTGCCAGCAGCTTTCAGGGGATGGGCTATGGCTACACCTTC. V gene TRBV5-4 combines with J gene TRBJ1-2; tentatively, D is TRBD1 (6 bases). V was trimmed by 2 bases and J by 4 bases, leaving 12 bases between them. There are 14 residues in the CDR3. Germline V gene sequence: CDR1 SGHNT, CDR2 YYREEE (reference sequence).

About this clone itself: A junction boundary mismatches the germline segment, possibly from a read error. Other DNA sequences in this sample translate to the same CDR3. The V call is TRBV2, the J call TRBJ2-5; 9 positions match TRBD1. The CDR3 spans 14 residues. Germline V gives CDR1 SNHLY, CDR2 FYNNEI. This CDR3 reads CASSVGTGTETQYF. CDR3 nucleotide sequence: TGTGCTAGCAGTGTAGGGACAGGGACAGAGACCCAGTACTTC.

The chain employs TRBV7-2 and TRBJ1-3; 7 bases fit TRBD1. CDR1 and CDR2 from the germline V gene are SGHTA and FQGNSA. CDR3 length: 16 residues. J was trimmed by 4 bases and V by 1 base; bases with no gene match: 7. The CDR3 nucleotides are TGTGCCAGCAGCTTAGGTCCCGTGACAGGGGGAAACACCATATATTTT. Translated, it gives CASSLGPVTGGNTIYF.

This rearrangement joins TRBV9 to TRBJ2-1, with TRBD2 matching over 8 bases. Looked up from germline, CDR1 is SGDLS and CDR2 is YYNGEE. V was clipped by 7 bases and J by 10 bases; unmatched bases: 16. CDR3 length: 15 amino acids. The CDR3 DNA follows: TGTGCCAGCGGACCTTCAATTACTAGCGGCGGAGAGCAGTTCTTC. Translated, it gives CASGPSITSGGEQFF. The variable domain in full, with the rest retrieved from reference TRBV9 and TRBJ2-1, is DSGVTQTPKHLITATGQRVTLRCSPRSGDLSVYWYQQSLDQGLQFLIQYYNGEERAKGNILERFSAQQFPDLHSELNLSSLELGDSALYFCASGPSITSGGEQFFGPGTRLTVL.